The 18 T cell receptor beta chains below come from one sample, sequenced in a study of blood T cell repertoires in COVID-19. This table comes from immunoSEQ multiplex PCR, and its TCRdb copy is limited to in-frame clones, with some not included. The table records roughly 32,000 clones, around 90% of them present only once. Sequenced material: peripheral blood. These receptors were obtained from a man aged 60 to 69 with active COVID-19.

A few counts support this clone. This rearrangement joins TRBV6-2 or TRBV6-3 to TRBJ2-1; no clear D gene. This CDR3 has 13 residues. V was pared by 2 bases and J by 3 bases, with 5 bases between. Germline CDR1 and CDR2: MNHEY and SVGEGT. CDR3 sequence reads: CASSYTYYNEQFF. The CDR3 nucleotides are TGTGCCAGCAGTTACACTTACTACAATGAGCAGTTCTTC.

This sequence joins TRBV5-1 and TRBJ2-3; 11 bases match TRBD1. Germline loops: CDR1 SGHRS, CDR2 YFSETQ. This CDR3 has 16 residues. The V gene end was trimmed by 6 bases and the J gene end by 0 bases; junction bases not matched to a gene: 6. CDR3 sequence: CASTRDRGDSTDTQYF. The DNA for the CDR3 is TGCGCCAGCACGAGGGACAGGGGGGATAGCACAGATACGCAGTATTTT.

Comments on this clone: The same CDR3 can be traced to other DNA sequences in this sample. This chain connects TRBV5-6 to TRBJ1-4; D gene uncertain. V was trimmed by 2 bases and J by 10 bases, leaving 12 bases between them. Germline V gene lookup returns CDR1 SGHDT and CDR2 YYEEEE. This CDR3 spans 13 amino acids. The CDR3 sequence is CASSLGVLGKLFF. In nucleotides, the CDR3 is TGTGCCAGCAGCTTAGGCGTCCTAGGAAAACTGTTTTTT.

This chain joins TRBV5-6 and TRBJ1-2; D is unclear. This CDR3 comprises 14 residues. Germline V gene data show CDR1 as SGHDT and CDR2 as YYEEEE. With 4 bases removed from V and 4 bases from J, the gap between germline ends came to 14 bases. CDR3 sequence (DNA): TGTGCCAGCAGCCTCGCGACACTTGGCTATGGCTACACCTTC. The encoded protein is CASSLATLGYGYTF.

The V and J genes are TRBV24-1 and TRBJ2-7; tentatively, D is TRBD2 (11 bases). V was trimmed by 3 bases and J by 6 bases, leaving 38 bases between them. This CDR3 is 22 amino acids long. Germline loops: CDR1 KGHDR, CDR2 SFDVKD. CDR3 in DNA: TGTGCCACCAGTGATGCCCGGGACAGGGGCCGTAAAATTAGCGGGAGGGCCAGCGAGCAGTACTTC. The encoded protein is CATSDARDRGRKISGRASEQYF.

The V gene is TRBV11-2, the J gene TRBJ2-3; perhaps TRBD2 as D (5 bases). The V end lost 2 bases, the J end lost 0 bases, and 9 bases lay between the germline ends. The CDR3 is 15 amino acids. From germline, CDR1 is SGHAT and CDR2 FQNNGV. The CDR3 sequence is CASSLSGKSTDTQYF. CDR3 DNA: TGTGCCAGCAGCTTAAGCGGAAAGAGCACAGATACGCAGTATTTT.

The rearrangement links TRBV7-2 to TRBJ1-1; perhaps TRBD1 as D (6 bases). CDR1 is SGHTA, CDR2 FQGNSA, per germline. The CDR3 has 14 amino acids. V lost 5 bases and J lost 4, with 14 bases in between. In DNA form, the CDR3 reads TGTGCCAGCAGCCCGACCACAGGGAGCACTGAAGCTTTCTTT. It specifies CASSPTTGSTEAFF.

This rearrangement joins TRBV6-6 to TRBJ1-1; D gene unclear. From germline, CDR1 is MNHNY and CDR2 SVGAGI (reference sequence). This CDR3 contains 12 residues. Trimming pared 0 bases from V and 7 bases from J, leaving 6 bases between. The CDR3 sequence is CASSYSGSEAFF. For the CDR3, the DNA is TGTGCCAGCAGTTACTCGGGGAGTGAAGCTTTCTTT.

The rearrangement links TRBV6-5 to TRBJ2-7, with D possibly matching TRBD1 (6 bases). This CDR3 comprises 14 residues. CDR1 and CDR2 (germline): MNHEY, SVGAGI. Trimming took 0 bases from V and 4 from J, leaving 10 bases between them. The CDR3 here is CASSYSGARYEQYF. CDR3 nucleotides: TGTGCCAGCAGTTACTCGGGGGCCAGATACGAGCAGTACTTC.

This sequence joins TRBV6-2 or TRBV6-3 and TRBJ1-5; D is unresolved. The CDR3 length is 12 residues. Trimming shortened V by 4 bases and J by 6 bases, and 7 bases separated the two germline ends. CDR1 is MNHEY, CDR2 SVGEGT, per germline. This CDR3 reads CASSFQIQPQHF. In DNA form, the CDR3 reads TGTGCCAGCAGTTTCCAAATTCAGCCCCAGCATTTT.

This clone came up once. The chain has TRBV3-1 (or the pseudogene TRBV3-2) and TRBJ2-1; TRBD2 matches at 16 bases. Germline V CDR1 and CDR2: LGHDT, YNNKEL (reference sequence). Unmatched junction bases numbered 6, after V lost 4 bases and J lost 6 bases. CDR3 length: 17 residues. The CDR3 sequence is CASSPKGLAGGRNEQFF. CDR3 coding DNA: TGTGCCAGCAGCCCTAAGGGACTAGCGGGGGGGCGCAATGAGCAGTTCTTC.

The chain links TRBV2 to TRBJ1-6; D ambiguous. Germline V gives CDR1 SNHLY, CDR2 FYNNEI. This CDR3 has 14 residues. V lost 7 bases and J lost 7, with 14 bases in between. CDR3 in amino acids: CASNTEGENSPLHF. The CDR3, as DNA: TGTGCCAGCAATACGGAGGGAGAAAATTCACCCCTCCACTTT.

The V and J genes are TRBV6-2 or TRBV6-3 and TRBJ2-1, with D perhaps TRBD2 (6 bases). The V gene lost 0 bases and the J gene lost 0 bases, with 15 bases spanning the gap. The CDR3 length is 18 residues. The germline CDR1 and CDR2 sequences are MNHEY and SVGEGT. The CDR3 DNA sequence: TGTGCCAGCAGTTACTCCGGGGGTACGGGCCACTCCTACAATGAGCAGTTCTTC. This gives the protein CASSYSGGTGHSYNEQFF.

V gene TRBV19 combines with J gene TRBJ2-2; D is ambiguous. The ends were cut back, 2 bases at V and 0 bases at J, with 4 bases in the middle. Germline V CDR1 and CDR2: LNHDA, SQIVND (reference sequence). The CDR3 totals 14 residues. The CDR3 reads CASSITANTGELFF. In DNA form, the CDR3 reads TGTGCCAGTAGTATAACGGCGAACACCGGGGAGCTGTTTTTT.

The rearrangement uses TRBV5-6 and TRBJ2-5; TRBD1 is a possible D gene (6 bases). Germline CDR1 reads SGHDT; CDR2 reads YYEEEE. V lost 0 bases, J lost 7 bases, and 19 bases lay in between. This CDR3 has 16 amino acids. The CDR3: CASSLANLGARGTQYF. CDR3 bases: TGTGCCAGCAGCTTGGCCAATTTGGGGGCAAGGGGGACCCAGTACTTC.

The V gene is TRBV10-3, the J gene TRBJ2-5; D not certain. CDR1 is ENHRY, CDR2 SYGVKD, per germline. V was clipped by 4 bases and J by 5 bases, with 11 bases between them. There are 13 residues in the CDR3. CDR3 in DNA: TGTGCCATCAGTGGCGGAGCGAGGGAGACCCAGTACTTC. Translating it yields CAISGGARETQYF.

The rearrangement uses TRBV10-2 and TRBJ2-3, with 8 positions matching TRBD2. Trimming at V came to 5 bases and at J to 4 bases, leaving 8 bases not matched to a gene. Germline CDR1 is WSHSY and CDR2 is SAAADI. CDR3 length: 15 amino acids. CDR3 sequence: CASSWSGRISDTQYF. CDR3 DNA sequence: TGCGCCAGCAGTTGGAGCGGGAGAATTTCAGATACGCAGTATTTT.

CDR3 sequence: CASSFQGREQYF. CDR3 bases: TGTGCCAGCAGCTTCCAGGGGCGGGAGCAGTACTTC. The chain joins TRBV5-8 to TRBJ2-7; D may be TRBD1 (6 bases). V dropped 2 bases and J dropped 7 bases, with 10 bases sitting between them. CDR1 is SGHTS and CDR2 is YDEGEE in the germline V gene. The CDR3 extends over 12 amino acids.